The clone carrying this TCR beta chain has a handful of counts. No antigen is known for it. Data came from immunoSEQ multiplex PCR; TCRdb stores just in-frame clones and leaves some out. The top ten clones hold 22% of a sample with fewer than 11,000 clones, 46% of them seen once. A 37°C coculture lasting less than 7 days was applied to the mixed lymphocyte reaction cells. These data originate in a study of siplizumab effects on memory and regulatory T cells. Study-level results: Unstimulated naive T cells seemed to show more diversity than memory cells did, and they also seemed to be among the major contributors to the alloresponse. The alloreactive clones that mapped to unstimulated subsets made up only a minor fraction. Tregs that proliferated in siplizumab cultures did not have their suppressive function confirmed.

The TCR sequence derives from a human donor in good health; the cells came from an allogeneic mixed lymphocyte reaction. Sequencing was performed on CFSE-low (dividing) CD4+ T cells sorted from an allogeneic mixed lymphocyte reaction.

CDR3 sequence: CASLSGTTDTQYF. The CDR3 coding sequence is TGTGCCAGCCTTAGCGGGACAACAGATACGCAGTATTTT. This rearrangement joins TRBV28 to TRBJ2-3; 8 bases are a match to TRBD2. V lost 8 bases to trimming and J lost 3 bases; unmatched junction nucleotides: 4. From germline, CDR1 is MDHEN and CDR2 SYDVKM. CDR3 size: 13 residues. Based on the CDR3 plus reference TRBV28 and TRBJ2-3, the full variable domain is DVKVTQSSRYLVKRTGEKVFLECVQDMDHENMFWYRQDPGLGLRLIYFSYDVKMKEKGDIPEGYSVSREKKERFSLILESASTNQTSMYLCASLSGTTDTQYFGPGTRLTVL.